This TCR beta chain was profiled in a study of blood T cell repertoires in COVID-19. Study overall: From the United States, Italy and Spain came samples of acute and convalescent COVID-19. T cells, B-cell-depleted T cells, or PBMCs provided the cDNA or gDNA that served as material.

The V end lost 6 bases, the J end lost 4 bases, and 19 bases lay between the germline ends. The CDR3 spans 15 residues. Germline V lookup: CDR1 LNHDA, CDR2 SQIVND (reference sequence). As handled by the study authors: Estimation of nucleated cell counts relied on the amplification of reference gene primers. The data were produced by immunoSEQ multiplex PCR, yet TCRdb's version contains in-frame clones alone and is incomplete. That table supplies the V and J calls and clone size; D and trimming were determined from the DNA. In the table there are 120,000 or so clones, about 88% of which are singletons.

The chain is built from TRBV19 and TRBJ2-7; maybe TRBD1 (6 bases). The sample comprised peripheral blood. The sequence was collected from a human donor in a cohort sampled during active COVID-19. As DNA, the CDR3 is TGTGCCAGTAGCTTTTCCAGGGGTGGGGATTACGAGCAGTACTTC. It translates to CASSFSRGGDYEQYF. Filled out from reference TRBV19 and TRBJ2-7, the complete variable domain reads DGGITQSPKYLFRKEGQNVTLSCEQNLNHDAMYWYRQDPGQGLRLIYYSQIVNDFQKGDIAEGYSVSREKKESFPLTVTSAQKNPTAFYLCASSFSRGGDYEQYFGPGTRLTVT.